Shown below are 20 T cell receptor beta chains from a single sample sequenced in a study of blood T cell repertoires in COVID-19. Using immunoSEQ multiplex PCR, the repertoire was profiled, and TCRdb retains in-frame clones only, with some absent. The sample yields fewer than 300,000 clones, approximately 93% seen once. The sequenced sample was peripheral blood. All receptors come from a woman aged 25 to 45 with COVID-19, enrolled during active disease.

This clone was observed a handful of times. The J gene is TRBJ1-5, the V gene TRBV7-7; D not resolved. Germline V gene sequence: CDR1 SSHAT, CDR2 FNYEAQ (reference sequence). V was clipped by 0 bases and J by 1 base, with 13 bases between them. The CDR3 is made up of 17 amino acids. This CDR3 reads CASSLASGVWSNQPQHF. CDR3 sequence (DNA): TGTGCCAGCAGCTTAGCGAGCGGGGTTTGGAGCAATCAGCCCCAGCATTTT.

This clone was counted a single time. The CDR3 coding sequence is TGTGCCTGGAGCAGGGGGAGTGTCACGTACACTGAAGCTTTCTTT. It specifies CAWSRGSVTYTEAFF. The chain uses TRBV30 and TRBJ1-1; 7 nucleotides line up with TRBD1. The CDR3 sequence is 15 residues long. V dropped 3 bases and J dropped 3; count of bases not matched to a gene: 10. Germline V CDR1 and CDR2: GTSNPN, SVGIG (reference sequence).

The DNA of the CDR3 is TGTGCCTGGAGCCGGGACAGCAGAACTGAAGCTTTCTTT. Its translation is CAWSRDSRTEAFF. This sequence joins TRBV30 and TRBJ1-1; 7 positions match TRBD1. CDR1 GTSNPN and CDR2 SVGIG come from the germline V gene (reference sequence). V shed 3 bases, J shed 5 bases, and the junction held 6 bases outside the gene matches. This CDR3 has 13 amino acids.

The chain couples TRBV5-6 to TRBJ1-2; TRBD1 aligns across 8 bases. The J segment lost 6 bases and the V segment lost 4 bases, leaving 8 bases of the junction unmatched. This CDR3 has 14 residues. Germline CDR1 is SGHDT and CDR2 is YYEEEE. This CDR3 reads CASSQWTGPDGYTF. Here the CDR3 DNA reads TGTGCCAGCAGCCAGTGGACAGGGCCCGATGGCTACACCTTC.

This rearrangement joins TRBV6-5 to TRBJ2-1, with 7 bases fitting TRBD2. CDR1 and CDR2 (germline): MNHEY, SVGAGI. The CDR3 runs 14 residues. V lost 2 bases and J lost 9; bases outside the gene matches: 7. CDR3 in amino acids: CASSYGVGGSEQFF. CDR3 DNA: TGTGCCAGCAGTTACGGGGTTGGCGGGAGTGAGCAGTTCTTC.

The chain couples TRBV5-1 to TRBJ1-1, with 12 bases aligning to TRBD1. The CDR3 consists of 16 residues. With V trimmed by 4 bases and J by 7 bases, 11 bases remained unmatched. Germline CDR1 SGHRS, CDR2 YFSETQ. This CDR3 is CASSREPGQGAGEAFF. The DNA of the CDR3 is TGCGCCAGCAGCCGAGAACCGGGACAGGGGGCGGGTGAAGCTTTCTTT.

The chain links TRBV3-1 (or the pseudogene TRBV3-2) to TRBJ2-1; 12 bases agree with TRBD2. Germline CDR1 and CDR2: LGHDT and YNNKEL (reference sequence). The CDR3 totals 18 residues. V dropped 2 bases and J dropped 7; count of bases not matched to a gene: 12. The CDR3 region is CASSQNFASGRDGNEQFF. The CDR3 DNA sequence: TGTGCCAGCAGCCAAAACTTCGCTAGCGGGAGGGACGGAAATGAGCAGTTCTTC.

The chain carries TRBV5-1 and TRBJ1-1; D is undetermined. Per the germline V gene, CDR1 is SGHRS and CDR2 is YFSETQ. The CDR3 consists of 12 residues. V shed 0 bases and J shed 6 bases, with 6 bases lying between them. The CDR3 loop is CASSLVGSEAFF. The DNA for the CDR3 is TGCGCCAGCAGCTTGGTCGGGTCTGAAGCTTTCTTT.

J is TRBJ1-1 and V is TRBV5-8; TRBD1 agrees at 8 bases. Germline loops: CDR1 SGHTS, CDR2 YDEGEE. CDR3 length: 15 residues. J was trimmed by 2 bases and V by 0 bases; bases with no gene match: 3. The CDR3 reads CASSLEGTGNTEAFF. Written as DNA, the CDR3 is TGTGCCAGCAGCTTGGAAGGGACAGGAAACACTGAAGCTTTCTTT.

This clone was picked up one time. The CDR3 loop reads CASSLDGLAGKETQYF. The CDR3 DNA reads as TGTGCCAGCAGCTTAGACGGGCTAGCGGGAAAAGAGACCCAGTACTTC. This sequence joins TRBV11-2 and TRBJ2-5, with 9 positions matching TRBD2. The CDR3 is 16 residues long. The ends lost 0 bases at V and 3 bases at J; junction bases unmatched: 5. Germline V gene data show CDR1 as SGHAT and CDR2 as FQNNGV.

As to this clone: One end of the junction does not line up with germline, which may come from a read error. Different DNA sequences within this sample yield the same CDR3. Here the CDR3 DNA reads TGTGCCAGCACCGAAGGCGGGACTAGGAAATCCTACGAGCAATACTTC. Translated, it gives CASTEGGTRKSYEQYF. The chain uses TRBV2 and TRBJ2-7; the match to TRBD2 covers 8 bases. CDR3 length: 16 amino acids. CDR1 SNHLY and CDR2 FYNNEI come from the germline V gene.

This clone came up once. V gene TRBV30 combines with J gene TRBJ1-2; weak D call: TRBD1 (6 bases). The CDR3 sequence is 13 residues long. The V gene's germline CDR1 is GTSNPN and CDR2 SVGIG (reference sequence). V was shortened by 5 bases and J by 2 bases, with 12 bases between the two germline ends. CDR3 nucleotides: TGTGCCTGGGGACAACAGGGAAACTATGGCTACACCTTC. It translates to CAWGQQGNYGYTF.

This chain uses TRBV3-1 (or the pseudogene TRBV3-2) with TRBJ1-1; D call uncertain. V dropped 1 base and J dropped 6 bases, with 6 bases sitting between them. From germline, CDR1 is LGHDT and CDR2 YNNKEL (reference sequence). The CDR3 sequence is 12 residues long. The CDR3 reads CASSQAGSEAFF. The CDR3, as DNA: TGTGCCAGCAGCCAAGCGGGGTCTGAAGCTTTCTTT.

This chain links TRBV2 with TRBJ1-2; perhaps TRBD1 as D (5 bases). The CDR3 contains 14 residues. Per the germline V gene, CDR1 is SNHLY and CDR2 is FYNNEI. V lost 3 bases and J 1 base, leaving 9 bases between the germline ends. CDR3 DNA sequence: TGTGCCAGCAGTGATACGGGGGTTAACTATGGCTACACCTTC. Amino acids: CASSDTGVNYGYTF.

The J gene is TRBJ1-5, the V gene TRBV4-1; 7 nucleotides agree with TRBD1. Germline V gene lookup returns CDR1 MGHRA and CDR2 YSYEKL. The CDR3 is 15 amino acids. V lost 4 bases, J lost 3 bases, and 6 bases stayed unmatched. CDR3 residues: CASSPGTAFNQPQHF. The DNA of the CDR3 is TGCGCCAGCAGCCCTGGGACAGCCTTCAATCAGCCCCAGCATTTT.

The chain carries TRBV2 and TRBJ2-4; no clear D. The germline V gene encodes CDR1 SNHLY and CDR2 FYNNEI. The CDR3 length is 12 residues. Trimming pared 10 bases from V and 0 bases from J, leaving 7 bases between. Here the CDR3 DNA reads TGTGCCACCCGTTTAGCCAAAAACATTCAGTACTTC. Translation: CATRLAKNIQYF.

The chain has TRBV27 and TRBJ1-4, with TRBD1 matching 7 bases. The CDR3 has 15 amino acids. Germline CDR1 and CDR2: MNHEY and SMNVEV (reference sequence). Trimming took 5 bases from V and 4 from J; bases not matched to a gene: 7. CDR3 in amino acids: CASSNTGVYNEKLFF. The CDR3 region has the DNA TGTGCCAGCAGTAACACAGGGGTCTATAATGAAAAACTGTTTTTT.

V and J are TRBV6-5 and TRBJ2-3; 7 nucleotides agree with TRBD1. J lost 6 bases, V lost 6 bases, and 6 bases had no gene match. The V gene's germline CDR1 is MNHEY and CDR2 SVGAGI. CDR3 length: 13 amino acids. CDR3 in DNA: TGTGCCAGCAGCGTAAACAGGGGTGATACGCAGTATTTT. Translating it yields CASSVNRGDTQYF.

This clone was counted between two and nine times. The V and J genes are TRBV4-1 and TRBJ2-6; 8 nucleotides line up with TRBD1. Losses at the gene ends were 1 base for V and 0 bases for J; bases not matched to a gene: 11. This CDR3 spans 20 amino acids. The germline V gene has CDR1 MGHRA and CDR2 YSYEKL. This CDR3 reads CASSQGTLTGAISGANVLTF. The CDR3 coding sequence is TGCGCCAGCAGCCAAGGGACTTTGACAGGGGCGATCTCTGGGGCCAACGTCCTGACTTTC.

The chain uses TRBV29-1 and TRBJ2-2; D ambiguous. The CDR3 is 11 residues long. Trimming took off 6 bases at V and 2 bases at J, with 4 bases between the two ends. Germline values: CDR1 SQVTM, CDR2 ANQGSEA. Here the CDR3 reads CSVSNTGELFF. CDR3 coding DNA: TGCAGCGTATCTAACACCGGGGAGCTGTTTTTT.